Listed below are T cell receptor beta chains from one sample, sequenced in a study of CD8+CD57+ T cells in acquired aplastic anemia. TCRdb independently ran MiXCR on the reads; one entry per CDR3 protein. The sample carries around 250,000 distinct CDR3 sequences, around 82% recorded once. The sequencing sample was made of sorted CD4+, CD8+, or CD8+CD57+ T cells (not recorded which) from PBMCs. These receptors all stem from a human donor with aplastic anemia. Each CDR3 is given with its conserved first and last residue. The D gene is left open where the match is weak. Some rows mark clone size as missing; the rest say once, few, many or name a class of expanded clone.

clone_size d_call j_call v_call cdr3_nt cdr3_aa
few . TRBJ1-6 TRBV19 TGTGCCAGTAGTTGGGGGCCCGATCGTAATTCACCCCTCCACTTT CASSWGPDRNSPLHF
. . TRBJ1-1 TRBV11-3 TGTGCCAGCAGATTGGATCTCGCAGTCTTGAACACTGAAGCTTTCTTT CASRLDLAVLNTEAFF
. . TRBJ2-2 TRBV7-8 TGTGCCAGCAGCATGACGGGGGGCGCCGACGGTGAGCACTTTTTT CASSMTGGADGEHFF
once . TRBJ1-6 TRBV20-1 TGCAGTGCCCGCACAAGGACAGACAGTTCACCCCTCCACTTT CSARTRTDSSPLHF
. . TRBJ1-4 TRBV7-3 TGTGCCAGCAGCTCAGTCTCAGGCAATTCACCCCTCCATTTT CASSSVSGNSPLHF
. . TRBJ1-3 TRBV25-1 TGTGCCAGCAGTGATCCTGGACAGATCTCTGGAAACACCATATATTTT CASSDPGQISGNTIYF
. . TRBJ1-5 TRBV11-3 TGTGCCAGCAGTTTGGCGCAGAGCGATCAGCCCCAGCATTTT CASSLAQSDQPQHF
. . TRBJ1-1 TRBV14 TGTGCCAGCAGGTTAACACAGGGGAACACTGAAGCTTTCTTT CASRLTQGNTEAFF
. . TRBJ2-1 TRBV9 TGTGCCAGCAGAGATGGGGGGATCCATCAGCACTTCTTC CASRDGGIHQHFF
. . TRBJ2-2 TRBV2 TGTGCCACCACGGCAGGGGTCACCGGGGCGCTGTTTTTT CATTAGVTGALFF